Shown below are 10 T cell receptor beta chains from a single sample sequenced in a study of blood T cell repertoires in COVID-19. The protocol was immunoSEQ multiplex PCR, while the TCRdb copy is restricted to in-frame clones and leaves out a portion. The table shows over 120,000 clones, with about 80% occurring only once. Source material: peripheral blood. The source is a human donor in a cohort sampled during active COVID-19.

The chain uses TRBV18 and TRBJ1-4; D possibly corresponds to TRBD1 (5 bases). The CDR3 runs to 16 residues. Germline CDR1 reads KGHSH; CDR2 reads LQKENI. Deletions cut 1 base from V and 7 bases from J, with 16 bases between. CDR3 loop: CASSPRVGRVSEKLFF. In nucleotides, the CDR3 is TGTGCCAGCTCACCACGAGTCGGCAGGGTGTCTGAAAAACTGTTTTTT.

The rearrangement uses TRBV5-4 and TRBJ1-1; D is unresolved. The V end lost 0 bases, the J end lost 13 bases, and 13 bases lay between the germline ends. Germline V gene sequence: CDR1 SGHNT, CDR2 YYREEE (reference sequence). The CDR3 is 12 residues long. CDR3 nucleotides: TGTGCCAGCAGCTTGGACGGTCCCGTCGTTTTCTTT. It is translated as CASSLDGPVVFF.

V usage is TRBV18 and J usage is TRBJ2-2; D perhaps matches TRBD2 (6 bases). Trimming pared 3 bases from V and 3 bases from J, leaving 14 bases between. From germline, CDR1 is KGHSH and CDR2 LQKENI. This CDR3 has 16 residues. The CDR3 bases are TGTGCCAGCTCACCCGTCCGCGGGATGGACACCGGGGAGCTGTTTTTT. The encoded protein is CASSPVRGMDTGELFF.

The chain couples TRBV30 to TRBJ1-1, with D tentatively TRBD1 (5 bases). This CDR3 comprises 12 residues. Trimming shortened V by 2 bases and J by 5 bases, and 9 bases separated the two germline ends. Germline values: CDR1 GTSNPN, CDR2 SVGIG (reference sequence). CDR3: CAWSRTRTEAFF. In DNA, the CDR3 is TGTGCCTGGAGTCGGACAAGGACTGAAGCTTTCTTT.

The rearrangement uses TRBV12-3 or TRBV12-4 and TRBJ1-2; D remains unclear. The V end lost 11 bases, the J end lost 4 bases, and 14 bases lay between the germline ends. The CDR3 has 12 amino acids. The CDR3 sequence: CAWGGRSYGYTF. DNA for the CDR3: TGTGCCTGGGGAGGCAGGTCCTATGGCTACACCTTC.

The chain employs TRBV21-1 and TRBJ2-1; TRBD1 was called by the table and not checked on the DNA. TRBV21-1 is a pseudogene locus. This CDR3 spans 14 amino acids. CDR3 nucleotides: TGTGCCAGCAGCAGACAACCGACAGGGGGTGAGCAGTTCTTC. Protein product: CASSRQPTGGEQFF.

This sequence joins TRBV11-3 and TRBJ2-3; 8 bases are a match to TRBD2. V was pared by 3 bases and J by 5 bases, with 13 bases of the junction left unmatched. Germline-derived CDR1 and CDR2 are SGHNT and YENEEA. The CDR3 runs 17 residues. The CDR3: CASSFFGAGGQLDTQYF. CDR3 DNA sequence: TGTGCCAGCAGCTTCTTCGGGGCGGGGGGCCAGTTAGATACGCAGTATTTT.

This chain uses TRBV9 with TRBJ2-4, with D tentatively TRBD2 (7 bases). Trimming cost V 4 bases and J 1 base, with 15 bases left between them. CDR1 and CDR2 from the germline V gene are SGDLS and YYNGEE. The CDR3 is 16 amino acids. DNA for the CDR3: TGTGCCAGCAGCACCCACAGGGAGGGGGCCAAAAACATTCAGTACTTC. It translates to CASSTHREGAKNIQYF.

V gene TRBV11-3 combines with J gene TRBJ2-6; 10 positions agree with TRBD1. The CDR3 is 17 amino acids. The V gene's germline CDR1 is SGHNT and CDR2 YENEEA. With V trimmed by 5 bases and J by 1 base, 5 bases remained unmatched. The CDR3 here is CASSPGQGESGANVLTF. CDR3 nucleotides: TGTGCCAGCAGCCCCGGACAGGGGGAGTCTGGGGCCAACGTCCTGACTTTC.

The V gene is TRBV6-2 or TRBV6-3, the J gene TRBJ2-5, with D uncertain. Per germline, CDR1 MNHEY and CDR2 SVGEGT. The CDR3 has 12 amino acids. The V and J ends lost 4 bases and 4 bases respectively, with 7 bases between them. The CDR3 DNA reads TGTGCCAGCAGTTCCTCCGGAGAGACCCAGTACTTC. It translates to CASSSSGETQYF.